These 10 T cell receptor beta chains were all obtained from the same sample, sequenced in a study of immune heterogeneity within non-small cell lung tumors. Samples each supplied about 600 ng of bulk tumor genomic DNA as template. Collection of several biopsies per primary tumor, spaced far apart, took place during surgery. Patients had untreated, newly diagnosed non-small cell lung cancer and underwent curative surgery. Multiplex PCR (32 V and 13 J primers) was used to amplify the TCR beta CDR3. MiXCR, run by TCRdb on the multiplex PCR reads, gives a single entry per CDR3 protein. The repertoire holds 15,000 or so distinct CDR3 sequences, with roughly 29% as singletons. Sequencing was carried out using lung tumor tissue. These receptors came from a woman aged 45-65 years with non-small cell lung cancer.

This clonotype was seen a handful of times. The genes are TRBV9 and TRBJ2-6; 7 positions agree with TRBD1. V trimming: 3 bases; J trimming: 1 base; junction bases outside the gene matches: 7. The V gene's germline CDR1 is SGDLS and CDR2 YYNGEE. The CDR3 covers 17 residues. CDR3 sequence reads: CASSERDSISGANVLTF. As DNA, the CDR3 is TGTGCCAGCAGCGAAAGGGACAGTATTTCTGGGGCCAACGTCCTGACTTTC.

The sample holds a few counts of this clonotype. The genes are TRBV5-6 and TRBJ2-5; D possibly matches TRBD1 or TRBD2 (5 bases each). This CDR3 is 17 amino acids long. The germline gives CDR1 SGHDT, CDR2 YYEEEE. V lost 3 bases, J lost 2 bases, and 20 bases lay in between. DNA of the CDR3: TGTGCCAGCAGCTACCTCCGGGACCCCCGGCTACAAGAGACCCAGTACTTC. This translates into CASSYLRDPRLQETQYF.

The chain is built from TRBV19 and TRBJ2-5, with 7 bases fitting TRBD1. CDR3 length: 14 residues. CDR1 is LNHDA and CDR2 is SQIVND in the germline V gene (reference sequence). Losses at the gene ends were 7 bases for V and 1 base for J; bases not matched to a gene: 6. The CDR3 region is CASTLTGTQETQYF. The CDR3 DNA is TGTGCCAGTACTTTGACAGGGACCCAAGAGACCCAGTACTTC.

By share of the sample, this clonotype is medium-sized. The genes are TRBV28 and TRBJ2-7; either TRBD1 or TRBD2 may supply D (6 bases each). The CDR3 length is 17 residues. Germline loops: CDR1 MDHEN, CDR2 SYDVKM. The germline V and J ends were trimmed by 1 base and 4 bases, with 20 bases remaining between them. The chain's CDR3 is CASSLYFWRDTLYEQYF. CDR3 DNA: TGTGCCAGCAGTTTATACTTTTGGCGGGACACCCTTTACGAGCAGTACTTC.

The rearrangement joins TRBV18 to TRBJ2-7; possible D gene TRBD2, 5 bases. The V gene lost 3 bases and the J gene lost 2 bases, with 11 bases spanning the gap. The CDR3 loop spans 14 amino acids. Germline V lookup: CDR1 KGHSH, CDR2 LQKENI. The CDR3 nucleotides are TGTGCCAGCTCACCCCAGGCCGGGACCTACGAGCAGTACTTC. Residues: CASSPQAGTYEQYF.

V is TRBV11-3 and J is TRBJ1-6; D is ambiguous. The CDR3 is 13 amino acids. V lost 6 bases, J lost 10 bases, and 13 bases lay in between. Germline loops: CDR1 SGHNT, CDR2 YENEEA. CDR3 in amino acids: CASRPNSGSPLHF. The CDR3 bases are TGTGCCAGCAGGCCTAACTCGGGCTCACCCCTCCACTTT. Based on the CDR3 plus reference TRBV11-3 and TRBJ1-6, the full variable domain is EAGVVQSPRYKIIEKKQPVAFWCNPISGHNTLYWYLQNLGQGPELLIRYENEEAVDDSQLPKDRFSAERLKGVDSTLKIQPAELGDSAVYLCASRPNSGSPLHFGNGTRLTVT.

This clonotype is classed as medium-sized. This chain joins TRBV7-8 and TRBJ2-7; D uncertain. V lost 2 bases and J 5 bases, leaving 7 bases between the germline ends. This CDR3 spans 12 amino acids. Germline values: CDR1 SGHVS, CDR2 FQNEAQ. The CDR3 DNA follows: TGTGCCAGCAGCTTATTTTTGGACGAGCAGTACTTC. Translating it yields CASSLFLDEQYF.

This clonotype was recorded once. A read error may explain this, as a much larger clone is one base away. V and J are TRBV2 and TRBJ1-1; possibly TRBD1 for D (5 bases). Germline assignment: CDR1 SNHLY and CDR2 FYNNEI. This CDR3 has 13 residues. In nucleotides, the CDR3 is TGTGCCAGCAGGGCGCAGGGTGGAACTGAAGCTTTGTTT. Its protein is CASRAQGGTEALF.

This chain joins TRBV20-1 and TRBJ1-2; D is unclear. Trimming left V 0 bases short and J 4 bases short, with 6 bases between. This CDR3 is built from 12 residues. Germline values: CDR1 DFQATT, CDR2 SNEGSKA (reference sequence). In nucleotides, the CDR3 is TGCAGTGCTAGAGAGGGTAGCTATGGCTACACCTTC. This gives the protein CSAREGSYGYTF.

This clonotype was found many times. CDR3 nucleotides: TGTGCCAGTAGTATAGGTTCCGGGGGCGAGCAGTACTTC. Its protein is CASSIGSGGEQYF. This chain uses TRBV19 with TRBJ2-7, with a tentative D call TRBD2 (6 bases). The length of the CDR3 is 13 residues. Germline V lookup: CDR1 LNHDA, CDR2 SQIVND (reference sequence). V lost 1 base and J lost 6, with 10 bases in between.